The 23 T cell receptor beta chains presented below share a single source sample, sequenced in a study of control samples from healthy donors and cancer patients. Measured with immunoSEQ multiplex PCR; TCRdb has only the in-frame clones, and not every one. The sample records 90,000 or so clones, approximately 91% being singletons. The specimen was PBMCs. These receptors were collected from a woman in her forties or fifties with colorectal cancer.

The V gene is TRBV6-5, the J gene TRBJ1-1, with a tentative D call TRBD1 (6 bases). Looked up from germline, CDR1 is MNHEY and CDR2 is SVGAGI. This CDR3 is built from 14 residues. V dropped 4 bases and J dropped 3 bases, with 12 bases sitting between them. DNA of the CDR3: TGTGCCAGCAGTTTCCAGGGGAGGGACACTGAAGCTTTCTTT. Protein sequence: CASSFQGRDTEAFF.

The V gene is TRBV18, the J gene TRBJ1-2, with 9 bases matching TRBD1. The V and J ends lost 2 bases and 7 bases, in that order; junction bases with no gene match: 5. The CDR3 is 14 amino acids. Germline V lookup: CDR1 KGHSH, CDR2 LQKENI. Here the CDR3 reads CASSPTTGGVGYTF. CDR3 coding DNA: TGTGCCAGCTCACCAACGACAGGGGGAGTTGGCTACACCTTC.

The chain combines TRBV30 with TRBJ2-5; 9 bases fit TRBD2. Germline-derived CDR1 and CDR2 are GTSNPN and SVGIG (reference sequence). The V and J ends lost 3 bases and 5 bases, in that order; junction bases with no gene match: 10. CDR3 length: 15 amino acids. CDR3 sequence (DNA): TGTGCCTGGAGGTCGCGGGGGGGGAATAGGGAGACCCAGTACTTC. Its protein is CAWRSRGGNRETQYF.

The chain recombines TRBV28 with TRBJ1-1, with D possibly TRBD1 on 6 matching bases. The V end lost 4 bases, the J end lost 5 bases, and 11 bases lay between the germline ends. Germline V lookup: CDR1 MDHEN, CDR2 SYDVKM. This CDR3 has 13 residues. This CDR3 is CASSSGVGTEAFF. CDR3 DNA sequence: TGTGCCAGCAGTTCAGGGGTAGGTACTGAAGCTTTCTTT.

This clone came up a few times. The V call is TRBV20-1, the J call TRBJ1-1; D remains unclear. The CDR3 is made up of 11 amino acids. In germline, CDR1 is DFQATT, CDR2 SNEGSKA (reference sequence). V lost 5 bases to trimming and J lost 3 bases, with 7 bases between them. The CDR3: CSADGYTEAFF. The CDR3 region has the DNA TGCAGTGCTGACGGGTACACTGAAGCTTTCTTT.

This clone was seen just once. The rearrangement uses TRBV5-1 and TRBJ2-2, with 13 nucleotides matching TRBD2. There are 17 residues in the CDR3. J lost 5 bases, V lost 3 bases, and 7 bases had no gene match. CDR1 SGHRS and CDR2 YFSETQ come from the germline V gene. The CDR3 region has the DNA TGCGCCAGCAGCTGGGGGACTAGCGGGGATTCAACCGGGGAGCTGTTTTTT. This codes for CASSWGTSGDSTGELFF.

The CDR3 nucleotides read TGTGCCAGCAGCCAACCCACGGGGCGGGGGGGCGGTTTGGACTACGAGCAGTACGTC. Encoded protein: CASSQPTGRGGGLDYEQYV. The chain uses TRBV3-1 (or the pseudogene TRBV3-2) and TRBJ2-7; 9 bases map to TRBD2. V was clipped by 2 bases and J by 3 bases; unmatched bases: 17. Germline CDR1 reads LGHDT; CDR2 reads YNNKEL (reference sequence). This CDR3 has 19 amino acids.

This clone was counted a single time. This chain links TRBV19 with TRBJ1-1; D unresolved. Germline V gene data show CDR1 as LNHDA and CDR2 as SQIVND (reference sequence). This CDR3 has 12 amino acids. The ends were cut back, 7 bases at V and 2 bases at J, with 8 bases in the middle. The CDR3: CASISLNTEAFF. CDR3 bases: TGTGCCAGTATCTCGTTAAACACTGAAGCTTTCTTT.

The chain couples TRBV18 to TRBJ1-2; unclear D gene. There are 14 residues in the CDR3. CDR1 and CDR2 (germline): KGHSH, LQKENI. Deletions cut 4 bases from V and 4 bases from J, with 13 bases between. This CDR3 reads CASSQGPKGYGYTF. Here the CDR3 DNA reads TGTGCCAGCTCACAAGGGCCGAAGGGCTATGGCTACACCTTC.

The chain's CDR3 is CAWSLHSGTLYTDTQYF. DNA of the CDR3: TGTGCCTGGAGTCTCCATTCCGGGACACTCTACACAGATACGCAGTATTTT. The V gene is TRBV30, the J gene TRBJ2-3, with D possibly TRBD1 on 6 matching bases. The germline V gene encodes CDR1 GTSNPN and CDR2 SVGIG (reference sequence). V lost 2 bases to trimming and J lost 2 bases, with 20 bases between them. The CDR3 is made up of 17 amino acids.

This clone was seen a single time. This chain uses TRBV6-5 with TRBJ1-3; D is undetermined. Germline assignment: CDR1 MNHEY and CDR2 SVGAGI. The ends were cut back, 3 bases at V and 1 base at J, with 10 bases in the middle. CDR3 length equals 15 residues. CDR3 coding DNA: TGTGCCAGCAGTTATGGCCCATTGTCTGGAAACACCATATATTTT. This gives the protein CASSYGPLSGNTIYF.

The chain carries TRBV6-4 and TRBJ2-7; D not certain. Germline loops: CDR1 MRHNA, CDR2 SNTAGT. V was trimmed by 2 bases and J by 4 bases, leaving 18 bases between them. This CDR3 spans 16 amino acids. The CDR3 sequence is CASSDRGERNSYEQYV. The CDR3 region has the DNA TGTGCCAGCAGTGACCGAGGTGAGAGGAACTCATACGAGCAGTACGTC.

Only one count was recorded for this clone. The chain uses TRBV19 and TRBJ2-3; D gene unclear. This CDR3 contains 16 residues. The V end was cut by 1 base, the J end by 0 bases, with 11 bases between. Germline V gives CDR1 LNHDA, CDR2 SQIVND (reference sequence). In DNA, the CDR3 is TGTGCCAGTAGTATAGCCCCGGGCTTAAGCACAGATACGCAGTATTTT. It yields the protein CASSIAPGLSTDTQYF.

The chain recombines TRBV3-1 (or the pseudogene TRBV3-2) with TRBJ2-1, with 7 bases identical to TRBD2. With 3 bases clipped from V and 7 bases from J, the junction kept 12 bases outside the gene matches. The CDR3 has 16 amino acids. The germline V gene encodes CDR1 LGHDT and CDR2 YNNKEL (reference sequence). The CDR3 is CASSQATSRVPNEQFF. The CDR3 DNA sequence: TGTGCCAGCAGCCAGGCGACTAGCCGGGTGCCGAATGAGCAGTTCTTC.

This clone was recorded a few times. The V call is TRBV5-1, the J call TRBJ1-2, with D possibly TRBD1 on 6 matching bases. The V gene's germline CDR1 is SGHRS and CDR2 YFSETQ. The CDR3 covers 13 residues. V was clipped by 0 bases and J by 6 bases, with 9 bases between them. CDR3 in DNA: TGCGCCAGCAGCTTGGACAGGGCGGATGGCTACACCTTC. This translates into CASSLDRADGYTF.

The chain joins TRBV19 to TRBJ1-4; D ambiguous. Per germline, CDR1 LNHDA and CDR2 SQIVND (reference sequence). V gave up 3 bases and J gave up 5 bases, with 13 bases separating them. This CDR3 is built from 15 residues. The CDR3 DNA sequence: TGTGCCAGTAGTATCAACAGCGAATGGAATGAAAAACTGTTTTTT. Translated, it gives CASSINSEWNEKLFF. The variable domain in full, completed from reference TRBV19 and TRBJ1-4, reads DGGITQSPKYLFRKEGQNVTLSCEQNLNHDAMYWYRQDPGQGLRLIYYSQIVNDFQKGDIAEGYSVSREKKESFPLTVTSAQKNPTAFYLCASSINSEWNEKLFFGSGTQLSVL.

Only one count was recorded for this clone. For the CDR3, the DNA is TGCGCCAGCAGCCGCTACTCAGGGGAGGCTGAAAAACTGTTTTTT. It is translated as CASSRYSGEAEKLFF. This rearrangement joins TRBV4-1 to TRBJ1-4; perhaps TRBD1 as D (6 bases). V lost 4 bases and J 7 bases, leaving 16 bases between the germline ends. CDR1 and CDR2 (germline): MGHRA, YSYEKL. CDR3 length equals 15 residues.

Here the CDR3 DNA reads TGTGCCAGCAGCCAAGCGGACAGGGCCCAAGCTTTCTTT. Protein sequence: CASSQADRAQAFF. The chain uses TRBV3-1 (or the pseudogene TRBV3-2) and TRBJ1-1; 8 positions match TRBD1. The CDR3 is 13 residues long. Germline CDR1 reads LGHDT; CDR2 reads YNNKEL (reference sequence). V gave up 1 base and J gave up 9 bases; unmatched junction bases: 4.

The V call is TRBV10-2, the J call TRBJ1-3; 8 nucleotides match TRBD1. Germline CDR1 and CDR2: WSHSY and SAAADI. V shed 7 bases and J 5 bases; nucleotides not matched to a gene: 1. The CDR3 covers 12 residues. The CDR3 protein is CASTRGRNTIYF. CDR3 in DNA: TGCGCCAGCACCAGGGGGCGAAACACCATATATTTT.

This sequence joins TRBV19 and TRBJ1-1; a possible D gene is TRBD1 (5 bases). Deletions cut 4 bases from V and 3 bases from J, with 9 bases between. This CDR3 spans 13 amino acids. Germline V gene lookup returns CDR1 LNHDA and CDR2 SQIVND (reference sequence). CDR3 in DNA: TGTGCCAGTAGTACAGGGCGGGACACTGAAGCTTTCTTT. Translated: CASSTGRDTEAFF.

In this sample, this clone turned up once. The rearrangement uses TRBV19 and TRBJ1-6; D is uncertain. The CDR3 sequence is 14 residues long. Germline V lookup: CDR1 LNHDA, CDR2 SQIVND (reference sequence). V gave up 3 bases and J gave up 8 bases, with 11 bases separating them. CDR3 sequence (DNA): TGTGCCAGTAGTATTGCTGGGTCGGATTCACCCCTCCACTTT. It specifies CASSIAGSDSPLHF.

The chain carries TRBV25-1 and TRBJ1-1; TRBD1 might be the D (5 bases). Germline CDR1 reads MGHDK; CDR2 reads SYGVNS. V was trimmed by 0 bases and J by 4 bases, leaving 15 bases between them. The CDR3 has 16 amino acids. CDR3 amino acids: CASSEYWGDIATEAFF. CDR3 nucleotides: TGTGCCAGCAGTGAATATTGGGGGGATATCGCCACTGAAGCTTTCTTT.

The gene calls are TRBV27 and TRBJ1-5; 7 bases fit TRBD1. Trimming cost V 6 bases and J 2 bases; bases outside gene matches: 4. Per germline, CDR1 MNHEY and CDR2 SMNVEV (reference sequence). CDR3 size: 14 residues. CDR3 amino acids: CASRGQGGNQPQHF. In DNA form, the CDR3 reads TGTGCCAGCAGGGGGCAGGGGGGCAATCAGCCCCAGCATTTT.